Given below is one TCR beta chain in context. Its antigen is unidentified. V lost 6 bases to trimming and J lost 2 bases; unmatched junction nucleotides: 9. Germline CDR1 reads MDHEN; CDR2 reads SYDVKM. CDR3 size: 16 residues. The sample belongs to a study of shared clonotypes between healthy human individuals. Across the whole study: A couple of women and three men aged 18 to 49 made up the donors. Whole-study findings and limits: It was expected that sequencing depth would affect clonotype sharing among donors. The rarefaction results pointed to incomplete sorted-subset sequencing despite large depth.

TCRdb's table, derived via immunoSEQ multiplex PCR, lists solely in-frame clones and lacks some. Among 2 million to 2.5 million clones listed, more than 85% were seen once. Those who donated, Caucasian adults without exception, all lived in Nashville, Tennessee. The chain has TRBV28 and TRBJ2-3; TRBD2 matches at 9 bases. The specimen was naive CD4+ T cells from PBMCs. Documented subset: CD45RA+ positively selected. This TCR was recovered from a man aged 18 to 30 in good health. Some clones in this sample may be carry-over from other donors' samples. CDR3 sequence: CASSRRLAAITDTQYF. CDR3 sequence (DNA): TGTGCCAGCAGCCGTCGACTAGCGGCCATCACAGATACGCAGTATTTT.